At least ten counts were recorded for the clone carrying this TCR beta chain. The antigen remains undetermined. MiXCR, run by TCRdb on the 5' RACE reads, gives a single entry per CDR3 protein. The table includes fewer than 350,000 distinct CDR3 sequences, 3.6% detected once. The data were taken from a study of T cells after yellow fever vaccination. Looked up from germline, CDR1 is DFQATT and CDR2 is SNEGSKA (reference sequence). The junction had 6 bases not matched to a gene; V was cut back by 1 base and J by 7 bases. This CDR3 spans 15 amino acids. Findings and caveats of the study: After the booster, roughly 96% of CD4 and 88% of CD8 primary-response clones were re-detected.

The sequencing here drew on PBMCs, taken on the day of the yellow fever booster vaccination. The sequence came from a man aged 18 to 29 who received the YFV17D yellow fever vaccine. The V call is TRBV20-1, the J call TRBJ1-6; 8 bases are shared with TRBD1. DNA for the CDR3: TGCAGTGCTAGAGTAACAGGGGGAAGAAATTCACCCCTCCACTTT. This gives the protein CSARVTGGRNSPLHF.